The rows below give T cell receptor beta chains drawn from one sample of a study of T cells in Graves' hyperthyroidism and ophthalmopathy. TCRdb ran MiXCR on the multiplex PCR reads and lists one entry per CDR3 protein. This repertoire shows 360,000 or so distinct CDR3 sequences, roughly 15% found once; its top ten account for approximately 19%. The sample taken for sequencing was blood. The receptors derive from a woman between 55 and 75 years old with Graves' ophthalmopathy. The CDR3 runs from the conserved cysteine through the conserved F or W. The D gene is left open where the match is weak. A clone size is listed for some rows: how often the clone was seen (once, few, many), or a class if it is expanded.

>few|.|TRBJ1-6|TRBV2
CASSESGLHNSPLHF
TGTGCCAGCAGTGAATCGGGGCTTCATAATTCACCCCTCCACTTT
>many|.|TRBJ2-1|TRBV20-1
CSASGTLNPSSYNEQFF
TGCAGTGCTAGTGGGACACTTAATCCGAGCTCCTACAATGAGCAGTTCTTC
>many|TRBD1|TRBJ2-5|TRBV5-1
CASSPGTGREETQYF
TGCGCCAGCAGCCCAGGGACAGGGAGGGAGGAGACCCAGTACTTC
>many|.|TRBJ2-1|TRBV20-1
CSAGGTGSANEQFF
TGCAGTGCCGGCGGTACAGGGAGTGCCAATGAGCAGTTCTTC
>few|TRBD1|TRBJ2-7|TRBV10-3
CAISDGTGGVSAEQYF
TGTGCCATCAGTGACGGGACAGGGGGTGTGTCGGCGGAGCAGTACTTC
>many|.|TRBJ2-2|TRBV3-1
CASSPHRDWTNTGELFF
TGTGCCAGCAGCCCCCACCGGGACTGGACGAACACCGGGGAGCTGTTTTTT
>many|TRBD2|TRBJ2-1|TRBV6-1
CASSDRSGRAPGDEQFF
TGTGCCAGCAGTGACCGGAGCGGGAGGGCCCCCGGCGATGAGCAGTTCTTC
>many|.|TRBJ2-4|TRBV11-2
CASSFNGKNIQYF
TGTGCCAGCAGCTTTAATGGGAAAAACATTCAGTACTTC
>many|.|TRBJ2-7|TRBV28
CASSLSRSLYEQYF
TGTGCCAGCAGTTTATCGCGGAGCCTCTACGAGCAGTACTTC
>few|.|TRBJ2-4|TRBV6-1
CASSSGQGGVLAKNIQYF
TGTGCCAGCAGTTCCGGACAGGGAGGGGTACTAGCCAAAAACATTCAGTACTTC
>many|.|TRBJ2-3|TRBV14
CASSRPGPITDTQYF
TGTGCCAGCAGCCGCCCGGGACCCATCACAGATACGCAGTATTTT
>many|TRBD1|TRBJ1-2|TRBV28
CASSSTTGTGWQGYTF
TGTGCCAGCAGTTCAACTACCGGGACAGGGTGGCAAGGCTACACCTTC
>many|TRBD2|TRBJ2-1|TRBV11-1
CASSRTSGRLRNNEQFF
TGTGCCAGCAGCCGGACTAGCGGGAGGTTGAGAAACAATGAGCAGTTCTTC
>.|TRBD2|TRBJ2-7|TRBV3-1
CASSQFRDRLAGGDEQYF
TGTGCCAGCAGCCAATTCCGGGACAGACTAGCGGGAGGTGACGAGCAGTACTTC
>many|TRBD2|TRBJ2-3|TRBV7-7
CASSPGAPGTSGNADTQYF
TGTGCTAGCAGCCCCGGCGCTCCCGGGACTAGCGGGAATGCAGATACGCAGTATTTT
>many|TRBD2|TRBJ2-1|TRBV11-2
CASSLDRIRTSALHNEQFF
TGTGCCAGCAGCTTAGATCGGATCCGGACTAGCGCCCTCCATAATGAGCAGTTCTTC
>.|.|TRBJ1-4|TRBV6-1
CAVGRAAGNEKLFF
TGTGCTGTCGGGAGGGCGGCGGGTAATGAAAAACTGTTTTTT
>many|TRBD1|TRBJ2-3|TRBV6-1
CASRQGDTQYF
TGTGCCAGCAGACAGGGGGATACGCAGTATTTT
>.|.|TRBJ2-7|TRBV12-3/TRBV12-4
CASSPGRFSCEQYF
TGTGCCAGCAGTCCCGGTAGGTTCTCCTGCGAGCAGTATTTC
>many|.|TRBJ2-1|TRBV29-1
CSATGPGRFNEQFF
TGCAGCGCAACGGGACCCGGCCGTTTTAATGAGCAGTTCTTC
>few|.|TRBJ2-7|TRBV5-6
CASSLRASSGEQYF
TGTGCCAGCAGCTTACGGGCCTCCTCGGGGGAGCAGTACTTC
>few|.|TRBJ1-1|TRBV5-6
CASSLEGLLNTEAFF
TGTGCCAGCAGCTTGGAGGGCCTTTTGAACACTGAAGCTTTCTTT
>few|.|TRBJ2-2|TRBV20-1
CSAVEENTGELFF
TGCAGTGCCGTAGAAGAGAACACCGGGGAGCTGTTTTTT
>.|.|TRBJ1-1|TRBV4-1
CASSSPTGQVVAFF
TGCGCCAGCAGCTCACCTACAGGGCAAGTTGTCGCTTTCTTT
>many|.|TRBJ2-5|TRBV24-1
CATSDPTGTKTQYF
TGTGCCACCAGTGACCCGACGGGTACAAAGACCCAGTACTTC
>many|TRBD1|TRBJ1-5|TRBV27
CASSSRQGRNFNQPQHF
TGTGCCAGCAGTTCAAGACAGGGGCGTAATTTCAATCAGCCCCAGCATTTT
>many|.|TRBJ2-5|TRBV6-1
CASRPTDTGAETQYF
TGTGCCAGCAGACCGACTGACACGGGGGCAGAGACCCAGTACTTC
>.|TRBD1|TRBJ1-2|TRBV29-1
CSVERQGAAGYTF
TGCAGCGTTGAGCGGCAGGGGGCGGCCGGCTACACCTTC
>.|.|TRBJ2-7|TRBV5-6
CASSLDVGVGEQYF
TGTGCCAGCAGCTTGGATGTGGGAGTGGGCGAGCAGTACTTC
>many|TRBD1|TRBJ2-1|TRBV12-3/TRBV12-4
CASSQRRVGTGVNNEQFF
TGTGCCAGCAGTCAAAGGAGGGTGGGGACAGGGGTCAACAATGAGCAGTTCTTC